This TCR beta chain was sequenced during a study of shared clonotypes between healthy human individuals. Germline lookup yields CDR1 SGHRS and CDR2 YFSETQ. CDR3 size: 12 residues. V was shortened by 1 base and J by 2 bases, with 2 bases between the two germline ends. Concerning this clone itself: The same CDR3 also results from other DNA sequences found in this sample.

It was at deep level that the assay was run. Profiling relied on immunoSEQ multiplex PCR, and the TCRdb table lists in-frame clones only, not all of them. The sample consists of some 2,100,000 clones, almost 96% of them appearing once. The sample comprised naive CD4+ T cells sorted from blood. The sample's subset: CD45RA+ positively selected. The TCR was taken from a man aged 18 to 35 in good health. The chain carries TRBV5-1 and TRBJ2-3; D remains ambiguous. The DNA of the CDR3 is TGCGCCAGCAGCTTGTACACAGATACGCAGTATTTT. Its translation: CASSLYTDTQYF.